The next 21 T cell receptor beta chains were all read from a single sample in a study of T cell responses to AZD1222 COVID-19 vaccine. Measured with immunoSEQ multiplex PCR; TCRdb has only the in-frame clones, and not every one. The profile shows 250,000 to 300,000 clones, about 94% of them singletons. The specimen comprised peripheral blood, sampled 28 days after the second AZD1222 dose. These TCRs come from an adult who received the AZD1222 COVID-19 vaccine.

The rearrangement uses TRBV21-1 and TRBJ2-7; whether TRBD1, the table's D call, matches the DNA was not checked. TRBV21-1 is assigned pseudogene status. This CDR3 contains 17 residues. CDR3 protein: CASSKAHPGQDSYEQYF. The CDR3 DNA reads as TGTGCCAGCAGCAAAGCACACCCGGGACAGGACTCCTACGAGCAGTACTTC.

J is TRBJ2-3 and V is TRBV5-1; TRBD1 is a possible D gene (6 bases). The CDR3 runs to 14 residues. The germline V gene has CDR1 SGHRS and CDR2 YFSETQ. The V end lost 2 bases, the J end lost 4 bases, and 11 bases lay between the germline ends. CDR3 region: CASSFWGLADTQYF. The CDR3 region has the DNA TGCGCCAGCAGCTTCTGGGGGCTCGCAGATACGCAGTATTTT.

The chain combines TRBV28 with TRBJ1-2; D gene unclear. V lost 1 base, J lost 5 bases, and 2 bases lay in between. Per germline, CDR1 MDHEN and CDR2 SYDVKM. The CDR3 spans 11 residues. The CDR3 nucleotides are TGTGCCAGCAGTTTATTGTATGGCTACACCTTC. This sequence encodes CASSLLYGYTF.

The chain links TRBV3-1 (or the pseudogene TRBV3-2) to TRBJ1-1; D not resolved. Trimming shortened V by 1 base and J by 9 bases, and 9 bases separated the two germline ends. CDR3 size: 12 residues. Per the germline V gene, CDR1 is LGHDT and CDR2 is YNNKEL (reference sequence). The CDR3 loop is CASSQGPGKAFF. The CDR3 DNA is TGTGCCAGCAGCCAAGGCCCGGGGAAAGCTTTCTTT.

This chain uses TRBV9 with TRBJ2-1; 8 positions agree with TRBD2. CDR3 length: 17 residues. V lost 4 bases, J lost 7 bases, and 16 bases stayed unmatched. Germline CDR1 is SGDLS and CDR2 is YYNGEE. The CDR3 DNA sequence: TGTGCCAGCAGCTCTTGGGGGGGACTAGGCCTCGTGAATGAGCAGTTCTTC. Its protein is CASSSWGGLGLVNEQFF.

The chain employs TRBV29-1 and TRBJ1-1; D unresolved. The CDR3 spans 11 residues. Germline CDR1 SQVTM, CDR2 ANQGSEA. The CDR3 DNA follows: TGCAGGGCCGGGTCGAACACTGAAGCTTTCTTT. It codes for CRAGSNTEAFF.

This sequence joins TRBV5-1 and TRBJ1-2; D is perhaps TRBD1 (5 bases). V was clipped by 5 bases and J by 2 bases, with 7 bases between them. CDR1 and CDR2 (germline): SGHRS, YFSETQ. This CDR3 is 12 amino acids long. The CDR3, as DNA: TGCGCCAGCAGAGGGGACAACTATGGCTACACCTTC. Translating gives CASRGDNYGYTF.

The rearrangement joins TRBV3-1 (or the pseudogene TRBV3-2) to TRBJ2-1; tentative D call: TRBD2 (6 bases). This CDR3 region has 16 residues. Germline CDR1 and CDR2: LGHDT and YNNKEL (reference sequence). V lost 0 bases, J lost 7 bases, and 16 bases lay in between. CDR3 in amino acids: CASSQDLSGDGNEQFF. The CDR3 coding sequence is TGTGCCAGCAGCCAAGATCTTTCGGGGGATGGGAATGAGCAGTTCTTC.

This clone occurred a few times. The chain carries TRBV5-1 and TRBJ1-4; TRBD1 matches 7 bases. Germline values: CDR1 SGHRS, CDR2 YFSETQ. The CDR3 loop spans 13 amino acids. Losses at the gene ends were 0 bases for V and 11 bases for J; bases not matched to a gene: 4. The CDR3 DNA reads TGCGCCAGCAGCTTGGACCACAGGGGTAAACTGTTTTTT. Protein product: CASSLDHRGKLFF. Combining the CDR3 with reference TRBV5-1 and TRBJ1-4 gives the whole variable domain KAGVTQTPRYLIKTRGQQVTLSCSPISGHRSVSWYQQTPGQGLQFLFEYFSETQRNKGNFPGRFSGRQFSNSRSEMNVSTLELGDSALYLCASSLDHRGKLFFGSGTQLSVL.

This clone came up once. The V and J genes are TRBV5-1 and TRBJ2-3; D unresolved. The germline gives CDR1 SGHRS, CDR2 YFSETQ. V dropped 1 base and J dropped 2 bases, with 11 bases sitting between them. The CDR3 contains 15 residues. The CDR3 DNA reads TGCGCCAGCAGCTTGCTATCGCAGTCCACAGATACGCAGTATTTT. Translated: CASSLLSQSTDTQYF.

The chain recombines TRBV7-9 with TRBJ2-3; D not certain. The CDR3 is made up of 13 amino acids. V was pared by 0 bases and J by 10 bases, with 11 bases between. CDR1 is SEHNR and CDR2 is FQNEAQ in the germline V gene (reference sequence). This chain's CDR3 is CASSLAVSSAQYF. The CDR3 nucleotides are TGTGCCAGCAGCTTAGCGGTTAGCTCAGCGCAGTATTTT.

This chain links TRBV2 with TRBJ2-2; the D gene is possibly TRBD1 (6 bases). The CDR3 contains 13 residues. The germline gives CDR1 SNHLY, CDR2 FYNNEI. Trimming stripped 7 bases from V and 8 bases from J, with 14 bases between. The CDR3 DNA is TGTGCCAGCAAGGGCAGGGGCCTAGGGGAGCTGTTTTTT. The encoded protein is CASKGRGLGELFF. Full variable domain (remainder filled in from reference TRBV2 and TRBJ2-2): EPEVTQTPSHQVTQMGQEVILRCVPISNHLYFYWYRQILGQKVEFLVSFYNNEISEKSEIFDDQFSVERPDGSNFTLKIRSTKLEDSAMYFCASKGRGLGELFFGEGSRLTVL.

The chain uses TRBV19 and TRBJ1-2; 7 bases map to TRBD1. V lost 3 bases to trimming and J lost 7 bases; unmatched junction nucleotides: 14. From germline, CDR1 is LNHDA and CDR2 SQIVND (reference sequence). This CDR3 is built from 16 residues. CDR3 sequence (DNA): TGTGCCAGTAGTATGGTACCGACAGGGAAGTTTCGTGGCTACACCTTC. Amino acids: CASSMVPTGKFRGYTF.

The chain couples TRBV20-1 to TRBJ1-2, with unresolved D. V was pared by 3 bases and J by 3 bases, with 11 bases between. There are 13 residues in the CDR3. In germline, CDR1 is DFQATT, CDR2 SNEGSKA (reference sequence). This CDR3 is CSASVPGYYGYTF. CDR3 bases: TGCAGTGCTAGTGTTCCAGGCTACTATGGCTACACCTTC.

This clone appeared a single time. J is TRBJ1-1 and V is TRBV28; no clear D gene. Trimming took off 10 bases at V and 4 bases at J, with 16 bases between the two ends. Germline lookup yields CDR1 MDHEN and CDR2 SYDVKM. CDR3 length equals 13 residues. CDR3 amino acids: CATGPGLGTEAFF. The CDR3 DNA reads as TGTGCCACCGGTCCCGGGTTGGGCACTGAAGCTTTCTTT.

The chain carries TRBV7-2 and TRBJ2-5; 10 bases agree with TRBD1. This CDR3 has 14 residues. Germline-derived CDR1 and CDR2 are SGHTA and FQGNSA. V lost 5 bases, J lost 4 bases, and 4 bases stayed unmatched. The CDR3 coding sequence is TGTGCCAGCAGCCCTCGACAGGGGGCAGAGACCCAGTACTTC. The encoded protein is CASSPRQGAETQYF.

The chain combines TRBV19 with TRBJ2-7, with 7 bases matching TRBD2. The junction had 8 bases not matched to a gene; V was cut back by 5 bases and J by 4 bases. This CDR3 has 14 residues. Per germline, CDR1 LNHDA and CDR2 SQIVND (reference sequence). The CDR3 DNA is TGTGCCAGTAGTCGGGGAGGGGTGAGGTACGAGCAGTACTTC. Its translation: CASSRGGVRYEQYF.

The genes are TRBV2 and TRBJ1-1, with 7 nucleotides matching TRBD1. Germline V gene lookup returns CDR1 SNHLY and CDR2 FYNNEI. The V gene end was trimmed by 4 bases and the J gene end by 4 bases; junction bases not matched to a gene: 3. The CDR3 runs 13 residues. In DNA form, the CDR3 reads TGTGCCAGCAGTGTGGCAGGGGGCACTGAAGCTTTCTTT. Translated: CASSVAGGTEAFF.

This clone was counted a single time. This chain connects TRBV19 to TRBJ2-6; 8 nucleotides line up with TRBD1. CDR3 length: 14 residues. Per germline, CDR1 LNHDA and CDR2 SQIVND (reference sequence). The ends lost 8 bases at V and 2 bases at J; junction bases unmatched: 2. The chain's CDR3 is CASSTGAGANVLTF. In DNA form, the CDR3 reads TGTGCCAGTTCGACAGGGGCTGGGGCCAACGTCCTGACTTTC.

The gene calls are TRBV5-8 and TRBJ2-2, with 7 bases that match TRBD2. Germline V gene data show CDR1 as SGHTS and CDR2 as YDEGEE. The CDR3 totals 16 residues. V trimming: 5 bases; J trimming: 7 bases; junction bases outside the gene matches: 14. CDR3 sequence: CASSYSSGILGGELFF. The CDR3 DNA is TGTGCCAGCAGTTATTCAAGCGGGATCCTCGGCGGGGAGCTGTTTTTT.

The rearrangement joins TRBV20-1 to TRBJ2-5, with D perhaps being TRBD1 or TRBD2 (5 bases each). V lost 7 bases, J lost 5 bases, and 11 bases lay in between. Looked up from germline, CDR1 is DFQATT and CDR2 is SNEGSKA (reference sequence). This CDR3 has 11 residues. This chain's CDR3 is CSEVEGETQYF. In nucleotides, the CDR3 is TGCAGTGAGGTAGAGGGGGAGACCCAGTACTTC.